Given below is one TCR beta chain in context. The sample comes from a study of blood T cell repertoires in COVID-19. Produced via immunoSEQ multiplex PCR; TCRdb's table is partial and in-frame only. The sample yields around 100,000 clones, more than 75% seen once. The trim removed 1 base at V and 5 bases at J, leaving 7 bases unmatched. Germline loops: CDR1 LGHDT, CDR2 YNNKEL (reference sequence). This CDR3 comprises 15 residues. The sequenced sample consisted of peripheral blood. This receptor was obtained from a human donor in a cohort sampled during active COVID-19. The rearrangement joins TRBV3-1 (or the pseudogene TRBV3-2) to TRBJ2-5; TRBD1 matches at 7 bases. The CDR3 nucleotides read TGTGCCAGCAGCCAAGTGCAGGGGGTGTACGAGACCCAGTACTTC. It translates to CASSQVQGVYETQYF.